The 28 T cell receptor beta chains below all came from one sample that was sequenced in a study of blood T cell repertoires in COVID-19. Clones were sequenced by immunoSEQ multiplex PCR, and TCRdb holds only the in-frame ones, with some missing. Among about 180,000 clones, approximately 83% were seen once, and the ten largest hold more than 2.5%. The material sequenced was peripheral blood. The receptors stem from a man aged 60-69 years with acute or convalescent COVID-19.

This chain joins TRBV3-1 (or the pseudogene TRBV3-2) and TRBJ2-5, with 7 bases identical to TRBD2. The CDR3 covers 15 residues. CDR1 and CDR2 from the germline V gene are LGHDT and YNNKEL (reference sequence). The ends lost 5 bases at V and 1 base at J; junction bases unmatched: 7. The CDR3 reads CASSSPTSAQETQYF. The CDR3 DNA follows: TGTGCCAGCAGCTCCCCCACTAGCGCCCAAGAGACCCAGTACTTC.

The table lists this clone with a count of one. V usage is TRBV6-5 and J usage is TRBJ1-4; no reliable D call. This CDR3 spans 13 amino acids. Per germline, CDR1 MNHEY and CDR2 SVGAGI. Trimming stripped 4 bases from V and 7 bases from J, with 10 bases between. CDR3 protein: CASSFTRVEKLFF. The CDR3 coding sequence is TGTGCCAGCAGTTTTACGCGCGTTGAAAAACTGTTTTTT.

This clone came up once. Written as DNA, the CDR3 is TGTGCCAGTAGGTCCACAGGGACGAATTCACCCCTCCACTTT. It is translated as CASRSTGTNSPLHF. The chain joins TRBV19 to TRBJ1-6, with D tentatively TRBD1 (6 bases). CDR1 is LNHDA, CDR2 SQIVND, per germline (reference sequence). The V and J ends lost 6 bases and 7 bases respectively, with 13 bases between them. The CDR3 sequence is 14 residues long.

This chain links TRBV5-1 with TRBJ1-6; 7 nucleotides agree with TRBD1. From germline, CDR1 is SGHRS and CDR2 YFSETQ. This CDR3 comprises 15 residues. Trimming at V came to 0 bases and at J to 5 bases, leaving 2 bases not matched to a gene. CDR3 in DNA: TGCGCCAGCAGCTTGGAGGGGGCTGATAATTCACCCCTCCACTTT. Residues: CASSLEGADNSPLHF.

The chain joins TRBV29-1 to TRBJ1-2; TRBD1 agrees at 9 bases. The CDR3 extends over 12 amino acids. The junction had 7 bases not matched to a gene; V was cut back by 6 bases and J by 8 bases. Germline-derived CDR1 and CDR2 are SQVTM and ANQGSEA. CDR3 loop: CSVLDRGGGYTF. The CDR3 DNA reads as TGCAGCGTCCTTGACAGGGGGGGCGGCTACACCTTC.

V gene TRBV9 combines with J gene TRBJ2-7, with TRBD1 matching 8 bases. From germline, CDR1 is SGDLS and CDR2 YYNGEE. V lost 2 bases, J lost 2 bases, and 6 bases stayed unmatched. The CDR3 is 15 amino acids. This CDR3 reads CASSVSGTGPYEQYF. Here the CDR3 DNA reads TGTGCCAGCAGCGTCTCCGGGACAGGACCCTACGAGCAGTACTTC.

V usage is TRBV10-3 and J usage is TRBJ1-2; 7 bases map to TRBD1. The CDR3 loop spans 13 amino acids. Germline V gene data show CDR1 as ENHRY and CDR2 as SYGVKD. Trimming cost V 7 bases and J 6 bases; bases outside gene matches: 8. CDR3 region: CAITPGQGDGYTF. The DNA for the CDR3 is TGTGCCATCACCCCCGGTCAGGGGGATGGCTACACCTTC.

The genes are TRBV9 and TRBJ2-6, with 8 nucleotides matching TRBD2. The ends lost 3 bases at V and 2 bases at J; junction bases unmatched: 4. CDR1 and CDR2 from the germline V gene are SGDLS and YYNGEE. The CDR3 runs 16 residues. Written as DNA, the CDR3 is TGTGCCAGCAGCGGACGGACTAGCACTGGGGCCAACGTCCTGACTTTC. Protein sequence: CASSGRTSTGANVLTF.

The genes are TRBV6-2 or TRBV6-3 and TRBJ1-2; 9 nucleotides match TRBD1. The J segment lost 4 bases and the V segment lost 2 bases, leaving 11 bases of the junction unmatched. CDR3 size: 17 residues. The germline V gene has CDR1 MNHEY and CDR2 SVGEGT. The CDR3 is CASSYPSQGQGRYGYTF. In DNA, the CDR3 is TGTGCCAGCAGTTACCCCTCGCAGGGACAGGGACGCTATGGCTACACCTTC.

The CDR3 DNA reads TGTGCCAGCAGTAGACCGGGTCTTTTCTACGAGCAGTACTTC. This encodes CASSRPGLFYEQYF. The chain combines TRBV27 with TRBJ2-7, with D unresolved. The CDR3 totals 14 residues. CDR1 is MNHEY and CDR2 is SMNVEV in the germline V gene (reference sequence). Between the trimmed V and J ends, which lost 5 bases and 3 bases, there was a span of 14 bases.

This rearrangement joins TRBV5-6 to TRBJ2-3; D is perhaps TRBD2 (5 bases). The CDR3 covers 15 residues. V was pared by 2 bases and J by 0 bases, with 10 bases between. CDR1 SGHDT and CDR2 YYEEEE come from the germline V gene. CDR3 DNA sequence: TGTGCCAGCAGCTTAAGAGGGCTTAGCACAGATACGCAGTATTTT. Translating gives CASSLRGLSTDTQYF. The complete variable domain, with remaining parts taken from reference TRBV5-6 and TRBJ2-3, reads DAGVTQSPTHLIKTRGQQVTLRCSPKSGHDTVSWYQQALGQGPQFIFQYYEEEERQRGNFPDRFSGHQFPNYSSELNVNALLLGDSALYLCASSLRGLSTDTQYFGPGTRLTVL.

The rearrangement uses TRBV6-4 and TRBJ2-3; 10 nucleotides line up with TRBD2. Germline V gives CDR1 MRHNA, CDR2 SNTAGT. The length of the CDR3 is 15 residues. Trimming removed 4 bases from V and 1 base from J; junction bases left unmatched: 2. The chain's CDR3 is CASSAGLAGTDTQYF. The CDR3 DNA is TGTGCCAGCAGTGCAGGACTAGCGGGCACAGATACGCAGTATTTT.

This sequence joins TRBV5-4 and TRBJ2-3; 9 nucleotides line up with TRBD2. The V and J ends lost 2 bases and 4 bases, in that order; junction bases with no gene match: 11. The CDR3 is 17 amino acids. CDR1 is SGHNT and CDR2 is YYREEE in the germline V gene (reference sequence). CDR3: CASSFSVSGSVSDTQYF. CDR3 nucleotide sequence: TGTGCCAGCAGCTTTTCCGTTAGCGGGAGTGTGTCAGATACGCAGTATTTT.

The chain is built from TRBV6-5 and TRBJ1-5; TRBD1 agrees at 8 bases. Germline CDR1 reads MNHEY; CDR2 reads SVGAGI. This CDR3 spans 15 amino acids. The junction had 10 bases not matched to a gene; V was cut back by 6 bases and J by 6 bases. The CDR3 DNA reads TGTGCCAGCAGCCGCGGACAGGGAGGTGGTCAGCCCCAGCATTTT. Translating gives CASSRGQGGGQPQHF.

The rearrangement links TRBV18 to TRBJ2-1; 7 bases match TRBD1. CDR3 length: 18 amino acids. Germline lookup yields CDR1 KGHSH and CDR2 LQKENI. Germline trimming cut 4 bases from V and 0 bases from J; bases unmatched to any gene: 12. The CDR3 sequence is CASSHQNEGAHSYNEQFF. CDR3 bases: TGTGCCAGCTCACACCAAAATGAGGGGGCCCACTCCTACAATGAGCAGTTCTTC.

The chain employs TRBV2 and TRBJ1-6, with D perhaps matching TRBD1 (5 bases). Germline CDR1 reads SNHLY; CDR2 reads FYNNEI. The CDR3 loop spans 15 amino acids. Trimming shortened V by 7 bases and J by 0 bases, and 10 bases separated the two germline ends. CDR3 amino acids: CASIYRSSYNSPLHF. CDR3 nucleotides: TGTGCCAGCATTTACAGGAGCTCCTATAATTCACCCCTCCACTTT.

This chain uses TRBV2 with TRBJ1-6, with TRBD1 matching over 9 bases. Looked up from germline, CDR1 is SNHLY and CDR2 is FYNNEI. The CDR3 is 13 residues long. V lost 6 bases, J lost 10 bases, and 4 bases stayed unmatched. CDR3 DNA sequence: TGTGCCAGCAGAGGGACAGGGCACTCACCCCTCCACTTT. Its protein is CASRGTGHSPLHF.

This chain links TRBV7-2 with TRBJ1-1; D is possibly TRBD1 (6 bases). The CDR3 covers 14 residues. Trimming stripped 2 bases from V and 5 bases from J, with 12 bases between. Germline V gene data show CDR1 as SGHTA and CDR2 as FQGNSA. CDR3 amino acids: CASSLRGSPTEAFF. The CDR3 region has the DNA TGTGCCAGCAGCTTAAGGGGGAGTCCAACTGAAGCTTTCTTT.

This chain joins TRBV2 and TRBJ1-1; 8 positions match TRBD1. J lost 0 bases, V lost 4 bases, and 4 bases had no gene match. The CDR3 totals 15 residues. From germline, CDR1 is SNHLY and CDR2 FYNNEI. The CDR3 sequence: CASSARQGLNTEAFF. DNA for the CDR3: TGTGCCAGCAGTGCCCGACAGGGGTTGAACACTGAAGCTTTCTTT.

The chain links TRBV6-5 to TRBJ2-3; D is unclear. CDR3 length: 13 amino acids. V dropped 6 bases and J dropped 4 bases, with 11 bases sitting between them. Germline CDR1 is MNHEY and CDR2 is SVGAGI. The CDR3 sequence: CASRVGFPDTQYF. The CDR3, as DNA: TGTGCCAGCAGGGTCGGTTTCCCAGATACGCAGTATTTT.

V usage is TRBV6-5 and J usage is TRBJ2-7, with 8 bases aligning to TRBD2. Unmatched junction bases numbered 10, after V lost 5 bases and J lost 4 bases. Germline-derived CDR1 and CDR2 are MNHEY and SVGAGI. This CDR3 spans 15 amino acids. CDR3 nucleotide sequence: TGTGCCAGCAGTCTTGTCAGCGGGAGTCAGTACGAGCAGTACTTC. It specifies CASSLVSGSQYEQYF.

This chain links TRBV7-3 with TRBJ2-3; TRBD2 agrees at 12 bases. The CDR3 runs to 18 residues. J gave up 3 bases and V 5 bases, and 12 bases lay outside the gene matches. Germline V CDR1 and CDR2: SGHTA, FQGTGA. CDR3 sequence: CASSPFGTSGRRTDTQYF. DNA of the CDR3: TGTGCCAGCAGCCCCTTCGGAACTAGCGGGAGGAGGACAGATACGCAGTATTTT.

The rearrangement uses TRBV3-1 (or the pseudogene TRBV3-2) and TRBJ2-7; 7 nucleotides match TRBD2. With V trimmed by 0 bases and J by 3 bases, 14 bases remained unmatched. The CDR3 is 18 amino acids. Germline loops: CDR1 LGHDT, CDR2 YNNKEL (reference sequence). CDR3 DNA: TGTGCCAGCAGCCAAGATCAGGGTGCGGGGAGGGCCGTCTACGAGCAGTACTTC. Its translation is CASSQDQGAGRAVYEQYF.

The chain uses TRBV6-5 and TRBJ1-1, with 7 bases lining up with TRBD1. Germline CDR1 MNHEY, CDR2 SVGAGI. The junction had 5 bases not matched to a gene; V was cut back by 6 bases and J by 1 base. There are 14 residues in the CDR3. DNA of the CDR3: TGTGCCAGCAGATTGACAGGGCAGAACACTGAAGCTTTCTTT. Translated: CASRLTGQNTEAFF.

V usage is TRBV6-5 and J usage is TRBJ2-2; TRBD2 might be the D (5 bases). Germline CDR1 is MNHEY and CDR2 is SVGAGI. This CDR3 comprises 14 residues. V lost 8 bases to trimming and J lost 5 bases, with 15 bases between them. The CDR3 DNA is TGTGCCAGCGGAGGACTTCACTCTACCGGGGAGCTGTTTTTT. Amino acid sequence: CASGGLHSTGELFF.

The rearrangement links TRBV14 to TRBJ2-5; 8 nucleotides align to TRBD1. Germline assignment: CDR1 SGHDN and CDR2 FVKESK. CDR3 size: 17 residues. V shed 0 bases and J 5 bases; nucleotides not matched to a gene: 11. CDR3: CASSQEAGQGARETQYF. The CDR3 DNA reads TGTGCCAGCAGCCAAGAGGCGGGGCAGGGGGCGCGGGAGACCCAGTACTTC.

V gene TRBV3-1 (or the pseudogene TRBV3-2) combines with J gene TRBJ2-7; TRBD2 matches at 7 bases. The trim removed 0 bases at V and 6 bases at J, leaving 11 bases unmatched. The germline gives CDR1 LGHDT, CDR2 YNNKEL (reference sequence). This CDR3 has 16 residues. The DNA for the CDR3 is TGTGCCAGCAGCCAAGATGGGGGGAGGGTTCGTTCCGAGCAGTACTTC. This sequence encodes CASSQDGGRVRSEQYF.

This sequence joins TRBV27 and TRBJ1-1, with 7 bases lining up with TRBD1. The CDR3 runs 14 residues. Germline V gives CDR1 MNHEY, CDR2 SMNVEV (reference sequence). With 8 bases clipped from V and 5 bases from J, the junction kept 11 bases outside the gene matches. The CDR3 loop is CASSSARGWTEAFF. DNA of the CDR3: TGTGCCAGCTCTAGCGCCAGGGGGTGGACTGAAGCTTTCTTT.